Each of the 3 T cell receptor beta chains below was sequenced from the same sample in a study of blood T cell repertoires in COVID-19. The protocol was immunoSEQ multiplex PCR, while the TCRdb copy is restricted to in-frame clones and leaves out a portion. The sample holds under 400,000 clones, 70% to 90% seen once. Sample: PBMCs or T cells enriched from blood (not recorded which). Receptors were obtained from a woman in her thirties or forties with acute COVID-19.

The CDR3 is CASSYGAEVPTEAFF. The CDR3 coding sequence is TGTGCCAGCAGTTACGGGGCCGAGGTCCCCACTGAAGCTTTCTTT. The gene calls are TRBV6-5 and TRBJ1-1; TRBD1 might be the D (5 bases). This CDR3 has 15 amino acids. Trimming stripped 2 bases from V and 4 bases from J, with 14 bases between. In germline, CDR1 is MNHEY, CDR2 SVGAGI.

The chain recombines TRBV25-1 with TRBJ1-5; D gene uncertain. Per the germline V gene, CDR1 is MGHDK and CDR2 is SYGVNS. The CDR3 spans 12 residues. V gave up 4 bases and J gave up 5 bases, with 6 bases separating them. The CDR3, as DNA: TGTGCCAGCAGTGTCGGGGATCAGCCCCAGCATTTT. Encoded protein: CASSVGDQPQHF. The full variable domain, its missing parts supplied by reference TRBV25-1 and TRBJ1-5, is EADIYQTPRYLVIGTGKKITLECSQTMGHDKMYWYQQDPGMELHLIHYSYGVNSTEKGDLSSESTVSRIRTEHFPLTLESARPSHTSQYLCASSVGDQPQHFGDGTRLSIL.

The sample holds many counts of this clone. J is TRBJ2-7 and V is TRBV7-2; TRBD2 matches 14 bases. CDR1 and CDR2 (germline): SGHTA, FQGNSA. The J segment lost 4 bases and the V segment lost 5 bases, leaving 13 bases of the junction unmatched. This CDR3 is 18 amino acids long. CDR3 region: CASSHGTSGRRLGYEQYF. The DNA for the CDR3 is TGTGCCAGCAGCCACGGGACTAGCGGGAGACGCCTCGGGTACGAGCAGTACTTC. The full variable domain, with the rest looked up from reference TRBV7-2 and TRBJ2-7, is GAGVSQSPSNKVTEKGKDVELRCDPISGHTALYWYRQSLGQGLEFLIYFQGNSAPDKSGLPSDRFSAERTGGSVSTLTIQRTQQEDSAVYLCASSHGTSGRRLGYEQYFGPGTRLTVT.